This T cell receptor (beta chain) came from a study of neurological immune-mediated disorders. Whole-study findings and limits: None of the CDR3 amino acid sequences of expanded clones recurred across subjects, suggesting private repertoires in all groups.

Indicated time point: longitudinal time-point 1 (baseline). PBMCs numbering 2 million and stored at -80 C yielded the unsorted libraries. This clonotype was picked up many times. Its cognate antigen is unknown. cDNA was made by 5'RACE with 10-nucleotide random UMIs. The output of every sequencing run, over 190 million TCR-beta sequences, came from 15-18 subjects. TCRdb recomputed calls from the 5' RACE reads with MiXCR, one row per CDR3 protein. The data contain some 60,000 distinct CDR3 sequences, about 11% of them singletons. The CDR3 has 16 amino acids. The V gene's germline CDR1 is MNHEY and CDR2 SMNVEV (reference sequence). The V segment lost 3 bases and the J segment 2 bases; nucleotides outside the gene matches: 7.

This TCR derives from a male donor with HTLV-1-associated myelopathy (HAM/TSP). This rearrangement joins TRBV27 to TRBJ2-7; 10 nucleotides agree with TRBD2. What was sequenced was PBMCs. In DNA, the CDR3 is TGTGCCAGCAGTTTGCTAGCGGGGGCTCCTACCTACGAGCAGTACTTC. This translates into CASSLLAGAPTYEQYF.